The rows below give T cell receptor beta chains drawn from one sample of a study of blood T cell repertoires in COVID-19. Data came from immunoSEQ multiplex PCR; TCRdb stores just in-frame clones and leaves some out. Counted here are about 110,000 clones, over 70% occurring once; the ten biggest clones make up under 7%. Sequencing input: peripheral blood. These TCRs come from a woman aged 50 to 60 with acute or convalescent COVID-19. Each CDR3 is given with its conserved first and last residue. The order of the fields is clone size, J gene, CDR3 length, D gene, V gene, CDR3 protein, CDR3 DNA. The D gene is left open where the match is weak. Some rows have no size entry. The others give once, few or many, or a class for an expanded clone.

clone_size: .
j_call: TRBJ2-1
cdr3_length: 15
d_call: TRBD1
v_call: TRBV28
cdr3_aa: CASSYPGGLWNEQFF
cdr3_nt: TGTGCCAGCAGTTATCCAGGGGGCCTCTGGAATGAGCAGTTCTTC

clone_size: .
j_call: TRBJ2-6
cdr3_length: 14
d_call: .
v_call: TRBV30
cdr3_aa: CAWNRGPGANVLTF
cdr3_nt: TGTGCCTGGAATAGGGGTCCTGGGGCCAACGTCCTGACTTTC

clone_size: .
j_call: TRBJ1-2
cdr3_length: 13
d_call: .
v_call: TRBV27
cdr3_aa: CASSRRENYGYTF
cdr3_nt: TGTGCCAGCAGTCGGCGGGAAAACTATGGCTACACCTTC

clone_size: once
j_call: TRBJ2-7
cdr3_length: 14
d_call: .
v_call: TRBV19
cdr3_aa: CASSIGVSTDEQYF
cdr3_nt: TGTGCCAGTAGTATAGGAGTTTCTACGGACGAGCAGTACTTC

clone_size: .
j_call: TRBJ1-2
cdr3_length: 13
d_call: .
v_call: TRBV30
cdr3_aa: CAWNRPSEDGYTF
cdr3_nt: TGTGCCTGGAATCGCCCCTCCGAGGATGGCTACACCTTC

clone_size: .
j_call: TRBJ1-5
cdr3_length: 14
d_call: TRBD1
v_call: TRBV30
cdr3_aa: CAWSRRGQNQPQHF
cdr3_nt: TGTGCCTGGAGTAGGAGGGGGCAGAATCAGCCCCAGCATTTT

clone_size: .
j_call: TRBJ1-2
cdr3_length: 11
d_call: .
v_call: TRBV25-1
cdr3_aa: CASSGTDGYTF
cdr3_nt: TGTGCCAGCAGTGGGACAGATGGCTACACCTTC

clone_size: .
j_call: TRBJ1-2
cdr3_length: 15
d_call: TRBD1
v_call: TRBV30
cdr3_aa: CAWNMNQGARNGYTF
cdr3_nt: TGTGCCTGGAATATGAACCAGGGGGCGCGGAATGGCTACACCTTC

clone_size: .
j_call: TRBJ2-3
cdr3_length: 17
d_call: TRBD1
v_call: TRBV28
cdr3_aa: CASSFLGTGGLTDTQYF
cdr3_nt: TGTGCCAGCAGTTTTCTGGGGACAGGGGGCCTCACAGATACGCAGTATTTT

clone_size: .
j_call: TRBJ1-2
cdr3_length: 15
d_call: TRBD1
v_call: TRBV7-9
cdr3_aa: CASSLEGQGHYGYTF
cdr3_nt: TGTGCCAGCAGCTTAGAGGGACAGGGTCACTATGGCTACACCTTC

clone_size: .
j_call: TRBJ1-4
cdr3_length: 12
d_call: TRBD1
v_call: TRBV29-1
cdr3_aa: CSVRDRNEKLFF
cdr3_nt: TGCAGCGTCCGGGACAGGAATGAAAAACTGTTTTTT

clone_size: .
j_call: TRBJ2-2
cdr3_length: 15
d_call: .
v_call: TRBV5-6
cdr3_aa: CASSLGALITGELFF
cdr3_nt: TGTGCCAGCAGCTTGGGGGCTCTGATAACCGGGGAGCTGTTTTTT

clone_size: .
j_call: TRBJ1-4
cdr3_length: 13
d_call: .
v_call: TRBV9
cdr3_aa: CASSPIPGFKLFF
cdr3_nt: TGTGCCAGCAGCCCCATACCGGGATTTAAACTGTTTTTT

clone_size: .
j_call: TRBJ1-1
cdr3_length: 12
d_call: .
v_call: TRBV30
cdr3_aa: CAWGRLNTEAFF
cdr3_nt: TGTGCCTGGGGGCGGCTGAACACTGAAGCTTTCTTT

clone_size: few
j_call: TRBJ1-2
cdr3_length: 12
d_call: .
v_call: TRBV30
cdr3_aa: CAWSVERYGYTF
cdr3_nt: TGTGCCTGGAGTGTAGAGAGATATGGCTACACCTTC

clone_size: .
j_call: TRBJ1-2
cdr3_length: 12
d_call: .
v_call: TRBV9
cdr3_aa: CASSEFNEGNTF
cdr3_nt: TGTGCCAGCAGCGAATTCAATGAGGGAAACACCTTC

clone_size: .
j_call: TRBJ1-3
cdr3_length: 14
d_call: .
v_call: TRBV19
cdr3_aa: CASRDRGSGNTIYF
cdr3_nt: TGTGCCAGTAGGGACAGAGGCTCTGGAAACACCATATATTTT

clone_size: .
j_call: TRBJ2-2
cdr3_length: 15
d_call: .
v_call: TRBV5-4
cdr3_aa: CASRPGGPNTGELFF
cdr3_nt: TGTGCCAGCAGACCGGGGGGCCCGAACACCGGGGAGCTGTTTTTT

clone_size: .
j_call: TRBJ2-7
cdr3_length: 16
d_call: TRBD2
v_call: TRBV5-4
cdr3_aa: CASSPGGPYSSYEQYF
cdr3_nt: TGTGCCAGCAGCCCGGGAGGCCCCTACAGCTCCTACGAGCAGTACTTC

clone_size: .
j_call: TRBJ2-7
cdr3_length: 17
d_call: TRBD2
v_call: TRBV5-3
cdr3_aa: CARSLTDGLAGPYEQYF
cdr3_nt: TGTGCCAGAAGCCTTACGGACGGACTAGCGGGGCCCTACGAGCAGTACTTC